One sample yielded the 22 T cell receptor beta chains listed below, sequenced in a study of CD8+CD57+ T cells in acquired aplastic anemia. Genomic DNA provided the template from which TCR beta VDJ and CDR3 profiles were obtained. Using its own MiXCR run on the reads, TCRdb lists one record per CDR3 protein. The data hold 170,000 or so distinct CDR3 sequences, with 50% to 65% observed a single time. Before being chosen for sequencing, patients had shown CD8+CD57+ cell expansion by flow cytometry. Input material: sorted CD4+, CD8+, or CD8+CD57+ T cells (not recorded which) from PBMCs. The receptors shown here come from a human donor with aplastic anemia.

The J gene is TRBJ2-7, the V gene TRBV7-2; D not resolved. Germline V gene sequence: CDR1 SGHTA, CDR2 FQGNSA. This CDR3 is built from 11 residues. The V end lost 3 bases, the J end lost 6 bases, and 6 bases lay between the germline ends. In DNA form, the CDR3 reads TGTGCCAGCAGCTTTGCTAGCGAGCAGTACTTC. Translated, it gives CASSFASEQYF. The full variable domain, in which reference TRBV7-2 and TRBJ2-7 provide the parts outside the CDR3, is GAGVSQSPSNKVTEKGKDVELRCDPISGHTALYWYRQSLGQGLEFLIYFQGNSAPDKSGLPSDRFSAERTGGSVSTLTIQRTQQEDSAVYLCASSFASEQYFGPGTRLTVT.

This chain links TRBV29-1 with TRBJ2-3; D is perhaps TRBD2 (5 bases). CDR1 is SQVTM, CDR2 ANQGSEA, per germline. The length of the CDR3 is 11 residues. The CDR3 reads CTDGGTDTQYF. DNA of the CDR3: TGCACCGATGGAGGTACAGATACGCAGTATTTT.

This clonotype appeared a few times. The chain couples TRBV7-9 to TRBJ2-7; perhaps TRBD2 as D (6 bases). Germline V gene sequence: CDR1 SEHNR, CDR2 FQNEAQ (reference sequence). V shed 1 base and J shed 3 bases, with 13 bases lying between them. This CDR3 has 15 residues. The CDR3 reads CASSLGGAGNYEQYF. The CDR3 DNA reads as TGTGCCAGCAGCTTAGGAGGCGCGGGGAACTACGAGCAGTACTTC.

Comments on this clonotype: One junction end disagrees with the germline gene, perhaps due to a read error. The chain recombines TRBV4-2 with TRBJ2-7; tentative D call: TRBD2 (6 bases). Germline CDR1 is LGHNA and CDR2 is YNFKEQ. There are 13 residues in the CDR3. The CDR3 spells CASSFGSSYDQYF. CDR3 sequence (DNA): TGTGCCAGTAGCTTCGGGAGCTCCTACGATCAGTACTTC.

The rearrangement joins TRBV12-3 or TRBV12-4 to TRBJ2-7; the D is unclear. CDR3 length equals 15 residues. V lost 1 base and J 2 bases, leaving 12 bases between the germline ends. CDR3 nucleotide sequence: TGTGCCAGCAGTTTAGGGACGCTCTCGACCTACGAGCAGTACTTC. Its protein product is CASSLGTLSTYEQYF.

V is TRBV20-1 and J is TRBJ2-6; unclear D gene. Trimming left V 1 base short and J 0 bases short, with 10 bases between. Germline assignment: CDR1 DFQATT and CDR2 SNEGSKA (reference sequence). The CDR3 spans 16 residues. As DNA, the CDR3 is TGCAGTGCTAGAGTCCTCACGGCCTCTGGGGCCAACGTCCTGACTTTC. It specifies CSARVLTASGANVLTF.

This clonotype was found many times. The genes are TRBV6-1 and TRBJ2-7; 9 bases match TRBD1. Germline lookup yields CDR1 MNHNS and CDR2 SASEGT. The ends lost 7 bases at V and 4 bases at J; junction bases unmatched: 8. The CDR3 contains 14 residues. CDR3 residues: CASTLTGGRYEQYF. CDR3 DNA sequence: TGTGCCAGCACCCTGACAGGGGGTAGGTACGAGCAGTACTTC.

This clonotype occurred once. V usage is TRBV10-1 and J usage is TRBJ1-6; TRBD1 agrees at 8 bases. Germline V lookup: CDR1 WNHNN, CDR2 SYGVQD (reference sequence). Germline trimming cut 5 bases from V and 4 bases from J; bases unmatched to any gene: 7. There are 16 residues in the CDR3. The CDR3 protein is CASSWVTGAYNSPLHF. In nucleotides, the CDR3 is TGCGCCAGCAGTTGGGTGACAGGGGCTTATAATTCACCCCTCCACTTT.

The genes are TRBV14 and TRBJ2-5, with 7 positions matching TRBD1. J gave up 4 bases and V 11 bases, and 13 bases lay outside the gene matches. Per the germline V gene, CDR1 is SGHDN and CDR2 is FVKESK. The CDR3 runs to 14 residues. The CDR3 bases are TGTGCCTGGAGAATGCCGGGACAGCGAGAGACCCAGTACTTC. It is translated as CAWRMPGQRETQYF.

The chain employs TRBV9 and TRBJ2-7; D is tentatively TRBD1 or TRBD2 (5 bases each). The length of the CDR3 is 15 residues. Trimming stripped 4 bases from V and 7 bases from J, with 21 bases between. The germline V gene has CDR1 SGDLS and CDR2 YYNGEE. The CDR3 is CASSPRSRGAGEQYF. The CDR3, as DNA: TGTGCCAGCAGCCCCAGGTCTAGAGGGGCCGGGGAGCAGTACTTC.

The chain carries TRBV20-1 and TRBJ2-7, with 12 bases matching TRBD2. Germline loops: CDR1 DFQATT, CDR2 SNEGSKA (reference sequence). The CDR3 has 15 residues. V shed 3 bases and J 1 base; nucleotides not matched to a gene: 4. The CDR3 DNA reads as TGCAGTGCTAGGACTAGCGGGGGACCTTCCTACGAGCAGTACTTC. Translated, it gives CSARTSGGPSYEQYF.

This clonotype was picked up a small number of times. V gene TRBV7-8 combines with J gene TRBJ2-7; 12 bases are a match to TRBD2. The CDR3 loop spans 16 amino acids. After removal of 4 bases from V and 1 base from J, the junction contained 5 bases not matched to a gene. Germline V CDR1 and CDR2: SGHVS, FQNEAQ. In nucleotides, the CDR3 is TGTGCCAGCAGCTCCCAGACTAGCGGGGGTTCCTACGAGCAGTACTTC. It encodes CASSSQTSGGSYEQYF.

The chain couples TRBV20-1 to TRBJ2-7, with 7 nucleotides matching TRBD2. The J call may be incorrect, as the DNA end agrees better with TRBJ2-5. CDR1 is DFQATT and CDR2 is SNEGSKA in the germline V gene (reference sequence). There are 12 residues in the CDR3. DNA of the CDR3: TGCAGTCCGGGGGGATTTAGGGAGACCCAGTACTTC. It is translated as CSPGGFRETQYF.

The rearrangement uses TRBV24-1 and TRBJ1-5; 8 bases agree with TRBD1. V dropped 5 bases and J dropped 6; count of bases not matched to a gene: 5. Per the germline V gene, CDR1 is KGHDR and CDR2 is SFDVKD. This CDR3 comprises 14 residues. CDR3 in amino acids: CATSAGTGRQPQHF. CDR3 DNA sequence: TGTGCCACCAGTGCCGGGACAGGTCGTCAGCCCCAGCATTTT.

The chain uses TRBV5-1 and TRBJ2-3; 7 bases fit TRBD2. CDR3 length equals 15 residues. The germline V gene has CDR1 SGHRS and CDR2 YFSETQ. The V segment lost 3 bases and the J segment 2 bases; nucleotides outside the gene matches: 6. The CDR3 loop reads CASSSTSENTDTQYF. CDR3 sequence (DNA): TGCGCCAGCAGCTCTACTAGCGAGAACACAGATACGCAGTATTTT.

Comments on this clonotype: The germline gene is not matched at one end of the junction; a read error may be the cause. The CDR3, as DNA: TGTGCCGTCAGTATACTGGACAGGGTGTACGGGGAGCTGTTTTTT. This codes for CAVSILDRVYGELFF. The rearrangement links TRBV10-3 to TRBJ2-2; the match to TRBD1 covers 8 bases. Germline V gene data show CDR1 as ENHRY and CDR2 as SYGVKD. This CDR3 comprises 15 residues.

The DNA for the CDR3 is TGTGCCAGCAGTGCTACGCGGACAGGGGTTTTCCACGAGCAGTACTTC. It yields the protein CASSATRTGVFHEQYF. The rearrangement links TRBV25-1 to TRBJ2-7, with 9 bases lining up with TRBD1. The germline gives CDR1 MGHDK, CDR2 SYGVNS. J gave up 5 bases and V 4 bases, and 12 bases lay outside the gene matches. The CDR3 covers 16 residues.

CDR3 loop: CASSFWMSGANVLTF. CDR3 sequence (DNA): TGTGCCAGCAGCTTTTGGATGTCTGGGGCCAACGTCCTGACTTTC. The rearrangement joins TRBV7-9 to TRBJ2-6; no clear D gene. CDR1 is SEHNR, CDR2 FQNEAQ, per germline (reference sequence). The CDR3 loop spans 15 amino acids. V shed 3 bases and J shed 1 base, with 7 bases lying between them.

This chain connects TRBV7-9 to TRBJ2-3; D is uncertain. The CDR3 totals 12 residues. In germline, CDR1 is SEHNR, CDR2 FQNEAQ (reference sequence). V gave up 6 bases and J gave up 5 bases, with 9 bases separating them. CDR3 sequence reads: CASSAKIDTQYF. CDR3 bases: TGTGCCAGCAGTGCGAAGATAGATACGCAGTATTTT.

The chain links TRBV7-9 to TRBJ1-4, with unresolved D. The CDR3 extends over 12 amino acids. Germline values: CDR1 SEHNR, CDR2 FQNEAQ (reference sequence). The V gene lost 5 bases and the J gene lost 8 bases, with 9 bases spanning the gap. The CDR3 loop is CASSGQREKLFF. For the CDR3, the DNA is TGTGCCAGCAGCGGGCAGCGAGAAAAACTGTTTTTT.

This clonotype was observed a single time. V is TRBV20-1 and J is TRBJ2-7, with TRBD2 identical over 10 bases. Germline CDR1 is DFQATT and CDR2 is SNEGSKA (reference sequence). The CDR3 has 15 residues. Losses at the gene ends were 0 bases for V and 5 bases for J; bases not matched to a gene: 7. For the CDR3, the DNA is TGCAGTGCTAGAGATCAGAGGACTAGCGGCCACGAGCAGTACTTC. Amino acids: CSARDQRTSGHEQYF.

The rearrangement uses TRBV2 and TRBJ1-6, with D perhaps matching TRBD1 (6 bases). From germline, CDR1 is SNHLY and CDR2 FYNNEI. V was pared by 5 bases and J by 7 bases, with 15 bases between. The CDR3 contains 15 residues. The CDR3 sequence is CASSRGRGGNSPLHF. The DNA of the CDR3 is TGTGCCAGCAGTAGGGGCAGGGGTGGGAATTCACCCCTCCACTTT.